Listed here are 25 T cell receptor beta chains from one sample, sequenced in a study of OX40 agonist ivuxolimab in advanced cancers. Libraries were prepared by immunoSEQ multiplex PCR; TCRdb keeps only in-frame clonotypes and omits some of them. This sample has 40,000 to 45,000 clones; about 86% occur once, and the top ten carry about 12%. Sequencing was performed on CD4+ or CD8+ T cells sorted from blood, taken in a trial of the OX40 agonist ivuxolimab. All receptors derive from an adult with an advanced solid tumor such as melanoma, head and neck, liver or kidney cancer.

V usage is TRBV4-1 and J usage is TRBJ1-1; TRBD1 matches at 8 bases. V gave up 3 bases and J gave up 0 bases; unmatched junction bases: 6. The V gene's germline CDR1 is MGHRA and CDR2 YSYEKL. There are 16 residues in the CDR3. The CDR3 loop reads CASSHTGTGLNTEAFF. The DNA for the CDR3 is TGCGCCAGCAGCCACACCGGGACAGGCTTGAACACTGAAGCTTTCTTT.

The V gene is TRBV11-2, the J gene TRBJ2-1, with D unclear. CDR1 and CDR2 (germline): SGHAT, FQNNGV. Trimming cost V 5 bases and J 0 bases, with 5 bases left between them. The CDR3 has 13 residues. The CDR3 nucleotides read TGTGCCAGCAGCCCCACCTCCTACAATGAGCAGTTCTTC. Amino acid sequence: CASSPTSYNEQFF.

The rearrangement links TRBV28 to TRBJ1-1, with D possibly being TRBD1 (6 bases). The CDR3 consists of 16 residues. Germline CDR1 is MDHEN and CDR2 is SYDVKM. Trimming took 3 bases from V and 3 from J, leaving 17 bases between them. The CDR3 bases are TGTGCCAGCAGTTTGTTGGCGGGGGGCGAGGACACTGAAGCTTTCTTT. The encoded protein is CASSLLAGGEDTEAFF.

This chain connects TRBV5-1 to TRBJ2-7; unclear D gene. This CDR3 region has 14 residues. The germline gives CDR1 SGHRS, CDR2 YFSETQ. V was clipped by 0 bases and J by 1 base, with 8 bases between them. As DNA, the CDR3 is TGCGCCAGCAGCTTGGCCGTGGGGTCCTACGAGCAGTACTTC. Translating it yields CASSLAVGSYEQYF.

The CDR3 bases are TGCGCCAGCAGCAACAGGGCTCTCCCTAATCAGCCCCAGCATTTT. It translates to CASSNRALPNQPQHF. V is TRBV4-1 and J is TRBJ1-5; a possible D gene is TRBD1 (6 bases). Germline lookup yields CDR1 MGHRA and CDR2 YSYEKL. The CDR3 contains 15 residues. V was shortened by 5 bases and J by 4 bases, with 15 bases between the two germline ends.

CDR3 residues: CASSEGGIPGNQPQHF. In DNA, the CDR3 is TGTGCCAGCAGTGAGGGTGGGATTCCCGGCAATCAGCCCCAGCATTTT. This sequence joins TRBV2 and TRBJ1-5; D is undetermined. CDR1 and CDR2 from the germline V gene are SNHLY and FYNNEI. V dropped 3 bases and J dropped 2 bases, with 14 bases sitting between them. This CDR3 contains 16 residues.

The chain is built from TRBV6-5 and TRBJ2-2; D gene ambiguous. V was cut by 1 base and J by 5 bases, with 11 bases left in between. The CDR3 length is 15 residues. The germline V gene has CDR1 MNHEY and CDR2 SVGAGI. This chain's CDR3 is CASSYWVGTTGELFF. For the CDR3, the DNA is TGTGCCAGCAGTTACTGGGTTGGAACTACCGGGGAGCTGTTTTTT.

The J gene is TRBJ1-4, the V gene TRBV27; weak D call: TRBD1 (5 bases). CDR1 and CDR2 (germline): MNHEY, SMNVEV (reference sequence). The CDR3 covers 18 residues. Trimming removed 1 base at V and 0 bases at J, with 15 bases between. The CDR3 coding sequence is TGTGCCAGCAGTTTATTACCCACAGGTCCCACAACTAATGAAAAACTGTTTTTT. This codes for CASSLLPTGPTTNEKLFF.

This chain uses TRBV7-6 with TRBJ2-1, with 9 bases aligning to TRBD2. Germline V gene sequence: CDR1 SGHVS, CDR2 FNYEAQ. The V and J ends lost 5 bases and 8 bases, in that order; junction bases with no gene match: 10. This CDR3 has 15 residues. In DNA, the CDR3 is TGTGCCAGCAGCGACTTTGGCGGGAGGGCCGATGAGCAGTTCTTC. Its protein product is CASSDFGGRADEQFF.

The chain employs TRBV28 and TRBJ1-4, with D unresolved. There are 12 residues in the CDR3. Trimming removed 6 bases from V and 0 bases from J, with 2 bases in between. Germline V gives CDR1 MDHEN, CDR2 SYDVKM. The CDR3 region has the DNA TGTGCCAGCAGCCCAACTAATGAAAAACTGTTTTTT. This gives the protein CASSPTNEKLFF.

The J gene is TRBJ2-1, the V gene TRBV4-2; TRBD2 matches at 8 bases. The CDR3 is 15 amino acids. V trimming: 1 base; J trimming: 7 bases; junction bases outside the gene matches: 6. Germline-derived CDR1 and CDR2 are LGHNA and YNFKEQ. The CDR3 DNA is TGTGCCAGCAGCCAAGTTAGCGGGGTAAAGAATGAGCAGTTCTTC. The encoded protein is CASSQVSGVKNEQFF.

The J gene is TRBJ2-7, the V gene TRBV7-8, with D perhaps matching TRBD1 or TRBD2 (5 bases each). Germline-derived CDR1 and CDR2 are SGHVS and FQNEAQ. The V gene lost 5 bases and the J gene lost 0 bases, with 20 bases spanning the gap. This CDR3 contains 17 residues. The CDR3 here is CASSGGSSGQSSYEQYF. CDR3 nucleotide sequence: TGTGCCAGCAGCGGGGGTAGTTCGGGGCAGAGCTCCTACGAGCAGTACTTC.

The V call is TRBV4-1, the J call TRBJ1-2, with 8 bases identical to TRBD1. The J segment lost 8 bases and the V segment lost 0 bases, leaving 11 bases of the junction unmatched. Germline loops: CDR1 MGHRA, CDR2 YSYEKL. This CDR3 is 16 amino acids long. The CDR3 here is CASSQELFGQGWGYTF. CDR3 DNA: TGCGCCAGCAGCCAAGAACTCTTTGGACAGGGCTGGGGCTACACCTTC.

The chain uses TRBV29-1 and TRBJ2-3; D remains unclear. V lost 4 bases and J 8 bases, leaving 13 bases between the germline ends. This CDR3 is built from 12 residues. The germline V gene encodes CDR1 SQVTM and CDR2 ANQGSEA. In nucleotides, the CDR3 is TGCAGCGTTGGTCCCACATCGGGTACGCAGTATTTT. Encoded protein: CSVGPTSGTQYF.

The chain couples TRBV15 to TRBJ2-2; 9 bases match TRBD2. The CDR3 consists of 15 residues. The V gene end was trimmed by 3 bases and the J gene end by 5 bases; junction bases not matched to a gene: 4. Germline CDR1 LNHNV, CDR2 YYDKDF (reference sequence). The CDR3 DNA reads TGTGCCACCAGCAGTAGCGGGGGCATTACCGGGGAGCTGTTTTTT. It yields the protein CATSSSGGITGELFF.

The rearrangement links TRBV9 to TRBJ2-5, with 7 bases identical to TRBD2. This CDR3 contains 13 residues. The germline V gene has CDR1 SGDLS and CDR2 YYNGEE. V dropped 1 base and J dropped 5; count of bases not matched to a gene: 2. The CDR3 DNA follows: TGTGCCAGCAGCGTATCTAGCGGCGAGACCCAGTACTTC. Protein: CASSVSSGETQYF.

The chain recombines TRBV28 with TRBJ2-7; D perhaps matches TRBD2 (5 bases). V shed 2 bases and J shed 5 bases, with 7 bases lying between them. The CDR3 extends over 12 amino acids. From germline, CDR1 is MDHEN and CDR2 SYDVKM. The CDR3 here is CASSLIGNEQYF. CDR3 nucleotide sequence: TGTGCCAGCAGTTTAATCGGGAACGAGCAGTACTTC.

This sequence joins TRBV2 and TRBJ2-3, with D perhaps matching TRBD2 (5 bases). This CDR3 comprises 15 residues. CDR1 is SNHLY and CDR2 is FYNNEI in the germline V gene. The ends were cut back, 7 bases at V and 0 bases at J, with 14 bases in the middle. In DNA, the CDR3 is TGTGCCAGCAACAGAAAAAGGACTAGCACAGATACGCAGTATTTT. This gives the protein CASNRKRTSTDTQYF.

The CDR3 nucleotides read TGTGCCACCAGCGGAGCGGGAGGTTTGGTTGAGCAGTTCTTC. Its protein is CATSGAGGLVEQFF. The chain uses TRBV15 and TRBJ2-1; 9 bases agree with TRBD2. Germline values: CDR1 LNHNV, CDR2 YYDKDF (reference sequence). V trimming: 5 bases; J trimming: 9 bases; junction bases outside the gene matches: 8. This CDR3 has 14 residues.

The J gene is TRBJ1-1, the V gene TRBV4-3; D is unclear. The germline gives CDR1 LGHNA, CDR2 YSLEER. This CDR3 is built from 15 residues. Trimming pared 2 bases from V and 3 bases from J, leaving 13 bases between. Written as DNA, the CDR3 is TGCGCCAGCAGCCAAAGCCACGGGTGGTACACTGAAGCTTTCTTT. Protein: CASSQSHGWYTEAFF.

This clone came up once. The chain recombines TRBV7-8 with TRBJ2-1, with TRBD2 matching over 9 bases. This CDR3 region has 14 residues. Germline CDR1 and CDR2: SGHVS and FQNEAQ. After removal of 3 bases from V and 5 bases from J, the junction contained 2 bases not matched to a gene. The CDR3 region has the DNA TGTGCCAGCAGCTTGCTAGCGGGGAACAATGAGCAGTTCTTC. This translates into CASSLLAGNNEQFF.

This CDR3 is CASSFSTGQMNTGELFF. The CDR3 nucleotides are TGTGCCAGCAGCTTTAGTACAGGCCAAATGAACACCGGGGAGCTGTTTTTT. The genes are TRBV7-7 and TRBJ2-2; possibly TRBD1 for D (5 bases). This CDR3 has 17 amino acids. Germline-derived CDR1 and CDR2 are SSHAT and FNYEAQ (reference sequence). The V and J ends lost 3 bases and 1 base respectively, with 15 bases between them. The entire variable domain, with the rest obtained from reference TRBV7-7 and TRBJ2-2, is as follows: GAGVSQSPRYKVTKRGQDVTLRCDPISSHATLYWYQQALGQGPEFLTYFNYEAQPDKSGLPSDRFSAERPEGSISTLTIQRTEQRDSAMYRCASSFSTGQMNTGELFFGEGSRLTVL.

A single count supports this clone. V is TRBV6-6 and J is TRBJ1-2, with D hard to call. Trimming cost V 7 bases and J 1 base, with 13 bases left between them. This CDR3 comprises 14 residues. Germline V gene lookup returns CDR1 MNHNY and CDR2 SVGAGI (reference sequence). The CDR3 coding sequence is TGTGCCAGCACCGGGAACGGGTTTAACTATGGCTACACCTTC. Protein sequence: CASTGNGFNYGYTF.

The V call is TRBV5-1, the J call TRBJ1-1; tentative D call: TRBD1 (6 bases). Trimming shortened V by 4 bases and J by 5 bases, and 12 bases separated the two germline ends. The CDR3 runs 13 residues. Germline V gene data show CDR1 as SGHRS and CDR2 as YFSETQ. CDR3 bases: TGCGCCAGCAGCCTTGGACAGAAAACTGAAGCTTTCTTT. This sequence encodes CASSLGQKTEAFF.

V gene TRBV4-1 combines with J gene TRBJ2-2; 11 bases match TRBD2. The length of the CDR3 is 14 residues. Germline V CDR1 and CDR2: MGHRA, YSYEKL. V shed 2 bases, J shed 7 bases, and the junction held 0 bases outside the gene matches. CDR3 nucleotide sequence: TGCGCCAGCAGCCAAACTAGCGGGAGCGGGGAGCTGTTTTTT. It yields the protein CASSQTSGSGELFF.